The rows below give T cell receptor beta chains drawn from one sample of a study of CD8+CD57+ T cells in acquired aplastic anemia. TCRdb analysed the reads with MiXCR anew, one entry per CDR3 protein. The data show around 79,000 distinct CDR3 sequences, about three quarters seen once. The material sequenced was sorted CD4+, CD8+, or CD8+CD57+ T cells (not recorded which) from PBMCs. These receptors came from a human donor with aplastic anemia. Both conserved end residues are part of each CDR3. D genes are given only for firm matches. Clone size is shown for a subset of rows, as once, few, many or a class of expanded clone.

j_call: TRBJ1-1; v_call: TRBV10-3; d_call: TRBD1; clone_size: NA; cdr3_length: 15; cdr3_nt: TGTGCCATCAGTGGGACAGGACTGGTGAACACTGAAGCTTTCTTT; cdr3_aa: CAISGTGLVNTEAFF
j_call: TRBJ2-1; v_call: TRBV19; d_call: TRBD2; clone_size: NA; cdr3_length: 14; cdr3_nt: TGTGCCAGTAGTATAACTAGCGGCAACAATGAGCAGTTCTTC; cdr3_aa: CASSITSGNNEQFF
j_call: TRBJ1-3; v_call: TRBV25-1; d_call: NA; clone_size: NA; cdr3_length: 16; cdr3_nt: TGTGCCAGCAGTGAATGGGGCGGGAGCTCTGGAAACACCATATATTTT; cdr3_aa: CASSEWGGSSGNTIYF
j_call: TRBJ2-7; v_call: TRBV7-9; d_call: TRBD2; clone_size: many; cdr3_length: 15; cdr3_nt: TGTGCCAGCAGCCACGGGACTAGCGGATCCTACGAGCAGTACTTC; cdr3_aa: CASSHGTSGSYEQYF
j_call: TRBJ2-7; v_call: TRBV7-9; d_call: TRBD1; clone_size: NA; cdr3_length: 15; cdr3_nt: TGTGCCAGCAGCTTTAGGGACAGGGTATCCTACGAGCAGTACTTC; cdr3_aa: CASSFRDRVSYEQYF
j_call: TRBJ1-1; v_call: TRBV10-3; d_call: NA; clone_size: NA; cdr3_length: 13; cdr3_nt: TGTGCCATCAGTGAGGGGGACGGCACTGAAGCTTTCTTT; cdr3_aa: CAISEGDGTEAFF
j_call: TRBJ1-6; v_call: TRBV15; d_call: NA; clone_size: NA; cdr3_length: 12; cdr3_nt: TGTGCCACCAGCAGAGATCATTTTGCCCTCCACTTT; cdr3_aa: CATSRDHFALHF
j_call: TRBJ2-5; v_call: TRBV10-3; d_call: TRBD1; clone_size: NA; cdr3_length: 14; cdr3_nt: TGTGCCAGCAGTACGGGACAGGGAGGCGAGACCCTGTACTTC; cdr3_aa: CASSTGQGGETLYF
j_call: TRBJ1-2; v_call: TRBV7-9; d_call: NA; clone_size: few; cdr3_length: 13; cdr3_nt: TGTGCCAGCAGCCCCGGGACAAATGGCGGCTACACCTTC; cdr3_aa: CASSPGTNGGYTF
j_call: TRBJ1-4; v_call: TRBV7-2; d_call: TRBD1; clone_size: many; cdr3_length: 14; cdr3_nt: TGTGCCAGCAGCAGGGACAGGCGGCGGGAAAAACTGTTTTTT; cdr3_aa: CASSRDRRREKLFF
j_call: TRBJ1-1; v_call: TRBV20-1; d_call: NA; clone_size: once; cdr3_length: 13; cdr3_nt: TGCAGTGCTGGAGTCCGACAGAACACTGAAGCTTTCTTT; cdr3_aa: CSAGVRQNTEAFF
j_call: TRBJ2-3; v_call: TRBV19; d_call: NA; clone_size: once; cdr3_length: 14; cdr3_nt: TGTGCCAGTAGTTGGTCGGGCGGCACAGATACGCAGTATTTT; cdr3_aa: CASSWSGGTDTQYF
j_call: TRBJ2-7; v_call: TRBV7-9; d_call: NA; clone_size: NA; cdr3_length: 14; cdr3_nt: TGTGCCAGCAGCTTACCTGACAGGACCTACGAGCAGTACTTC; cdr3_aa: CASSLPDRTYEQYF
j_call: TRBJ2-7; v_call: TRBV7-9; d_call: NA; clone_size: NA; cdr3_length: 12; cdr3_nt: TGTGCCAGCAGCTTATCCGGGTTCGAGCAGTACTTC; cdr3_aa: CASSLSGFEQYF
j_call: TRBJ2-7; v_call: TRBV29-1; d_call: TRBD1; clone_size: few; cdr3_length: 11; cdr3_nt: TGCAGCGTTTATGGACAGGTGGGGCAGTACTTC; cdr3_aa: CSVYGQVGQYF
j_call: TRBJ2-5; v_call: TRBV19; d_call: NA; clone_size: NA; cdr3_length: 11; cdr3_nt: TGTGCCAGTCGGGGGAGTGAGACCCAGTACTTC; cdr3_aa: CASRGSETQYF
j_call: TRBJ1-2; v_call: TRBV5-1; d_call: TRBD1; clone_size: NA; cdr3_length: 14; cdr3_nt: TGCGCCAGCAGCACCGACGGGACAGTCAACGGCTACACCTTC; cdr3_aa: CASSTDGTVNGYTF